These 29 T cell receptor beta chains were all obtained from the same sample, sequenced in a study of shared clonotypes between healthy human individuals. Positively selected for CCR7, the CD45RO-negative cells used as naive CD8 cells excluded terminally differentiated effector memory CD45RA+ cells. Libraries were prepared by immunoSEQ multiplex PCR; TCRdb keeps only in-frame clonotypes and omits some of them. The data show a few million clones, with about 94% seen just once and about 1.6% held by the top ten. The sample consisted of naive CD8+ T cells from PBMCs. The receptor set was obtained from a young man in good health. Some clones in this sample may be carry-over from other donors' samples.

The chain uses TRBV7-9 and TRBJ1-2; 9 nucleotides align to TRBD1. CDR1 and CDR2 (germline): SEHNR, FQNEAQ (reference sequence). The CDR3 consists of 16 residues. The V and J ends lost 3 bases and 0 bases, in that order; junction bases with no gene match: 5. The CDR3 sequence is CASSFGTGYPNYGYTF. DNA of the CDR3: TGTGCCAGCAGCTTTGGGACAGGGTATCCTAACTATGGCTACACCTTC.

CDR3 in DNA: TGTGCCAGCAGCTTAGGGGACTCCGTCGGGGAGCTGTTTTTT. This sequence encodes CASSLGDSVGELFF. The chain carries TRBV7-2 and TRBJ2-2; D possibly corresponds to TRBD2 (6 bases). V lost 1 base and J lost 7, with 10 bases in between. CDR1 is SGHTA, CDR2 FQGNSA, per germline. The CDR3 is 14 amino acids.

The V gene is TRBV11-2, the J gene TRBJ2-2; 11 bases map to TRBD1. With 6 bases clipped from V and 6 bases from J, the junction kept 9 bases outside the gene matches. Germline assignment: CDR1 SGHAT and CDR2 FQNNGV. The CDR3 covers 16 residues. Here the CDR3 reads CASSLGQGAISGELFF. CDR3 bases: TGTGCCAGCAGTCTAGGACAGGGGGCGATTTCCGGGGAGCTGTTTTTT.

The J gene is TRBJ2-3, the V gene TRBV5-1; the match to TRBD2 covers 7 bases. The CDR3 consists of 15 residues. CDR1 SGHRS and CDR2 YFSETQ come from the germline V gene. The trim removed 5 bases at V and 7 bases at J, leaving 13 bases unmatched. The CDR3 sequence: CASRSPMTSPHTQYF. In DNA, the CDR3 is TGCGCCAGCAGATCACCGATGACTAGCCCTCATACGCAGTATTTT.

The chain joins TRBV10-2 to TRBJ2-7; possibly TRBD2 for D (6 bases). The V gene lost 0 bases and the J gene lost 4 bases, with 10 bases spanning the gap. The V gene's germline CDR1 is WSHSY and CDR2 SAAADI. The CDR3 covers 14 residues. CDR3 residues: CASSESRDGYEQYF. The CDR3 coding sequence is TGCGCCAGCAGTGAGTCGCGGGACGGGTACGAGCAGTACTTC.

This sequence joins TRBV27 and TRBJ2-3, with D tentatively TRBD1 (5 bases). Per germline, CDR1 MNHEY and CDR2 SMNVEV (reference sequence). There are 15 residues in the CDR3. The ends were cut back, 5 bases at V and 0 bases at J, with 12 bases in the middle. CDR3 nucleotide sequence: TGTGCCAGCAGTCCCTTCAGGGATAGCACAGATACGCAGTATTTT. This gives the protein CASSPFRDSTDTQYF.

The chain has TRBV9 and TRBJ1-1, with D unclear. The CDR3 totals 13 residues. The germline V gene encodes CDR1 SGDLS and CDR2 YYNGEE. The V gene lost 4 bases and the J gene lost 2 bases, with 9 bases spanning the gap. The CDR3 DNA is TGTGCCAGCAGCCTCCGGCCCAACACTGAAGCTTTCTTT. Translation: CASSLRPNTEAFF. The whole variable domain, filled in from reference TRBV9 and TRBJ1-1, reads DSGVTQTPKHLITATGQRVTLRCSPRSGDLSVYWYQQSLDQGLQFLIQYYNGEERAKGNILERFSAQQFPDLHSELNLSSLELGDSALYFCASSLRPNTEAFFGQGTRLTVV.

The chain employs TRBV7-9 and TRBJ2-3; D remains unclear. The CDR3 length is 16 residues. Germline V gene sequence: CDR1 SEHNR, CDR2 FQNEAQ (reference sequence). V lost 1 base and J lost 1, with 12 bases in between. The DNA for the CDR3 is TGTGCCAGCAGCTTAGTTTCCGAGCTTGGCACAGATACGCAGTATTTT. It translates to CASSLVSELGTDTQYF.

Worth noting for this clone: A read error may produce the germline difference seen at one junction end. The rearrangement links TRBV5-4 to TRBJ1-1; D unresolved. The CDR3 loop spans 13 amino acids. Germline-derived CDR1 and CDR2 are SGHNT and YYREEE (reference sequence). The CDR3, as DNA: TGTGCCAGCAGCTTGGACCTTGAAGTCAGTTATATCTTT. Protein: CASSLDLEVSYIF.

J is TRBJ2-7 and V is TRBV27, with D perhaps matching TRBD1 or TRBD2 (5 bases each). Germline V gene sequence: CDR1 MNHEY, CDR2 SMNVEV (reference sequence). The CDR3 has 13 residues. Trimming cost V 8 bases and J 2 bases, with 13 bases left between them. CDR3 nucleotides: TGTGCCAGCCGGGGCTATACCGCCTACGAGCAGTACTTC. This sequence encodes CASRGYTAYEQYF.

This chain uses TRBV5-6 with TRBJ2-1; D remains ambiguous. Trimming removed 0 bases at V and 8 bases at J, with 15 bases between. This CDR3 has 15 residues. In germline, CDR1 is SGHDT, CDR2 YYEEEE. CDR3 bases: TGTGCCAGCAGCTTGGTGTCGGTGTCTGGGTATGAGCAGTTCTTC. Translating it yields CASSLVSVSGYEQFF.

This clone appeared once. The chain is built from TRBV10-3 and TRBJ2-1; unclear D gene. Deletions cut 9 bases from V and 4 bases from J, with 19 bases between. Per the germline V gene, CDR1 is ENHRY and CDR2 is SYGVKD. The CDR3 runs to 15 residues. The CDR3: CAIGIGPNVYNEQFF. The CDR3 nucleotides are TGTGCCATTGGTATTGGACCGAACGTTTACAATGAGCAGTTCTTC.

This chain links TRBV4-3 with TRBJ2-2; D is possibly TRBD1 (6 bases). Trimming took 6 bases from V and 7 from J, leaving 15 bases between them. The CDR3 is made up of 14 amino acids. Germline CDR1 and CDR2: LGHNA and YSLEER. In nucleotides, the CDR3 is TGCGCCAGCAGTGGAACAGGGTCAAGCGGGGAGCTGTTTTTT. It encodes CASSGTGSSGELFF.

The V and J genes are TRBV29-1 and TRBJ2-2; TRBD1 might be the D (7 bases). Trimming removed 0 bases at V and 7 bases at J, with 18 bases between. This CDR3 is built from 16 residues. Germline values: CDR1 SQVTM, CDR2 ANQGSEA. DNA of the CDR3: TGCAGCGTTGAAGATCGAAGCCAGGGGGGTGGCGGGGAGCTGTTTTTT. This sequence encodes CSVEDRSQGGGGELFF.

The chain has TRBV27 and TRBJ2-5; 9 positions match TRBD2. V was clipped by 5 bases and J by 4 bases; unmatched bases: 14. The CDR3 loop spans 17 amino acids. Germline loops: CDR1 MNHEY, CDR2 SMNVEV (reference sequence). CDR3 amino acids: CASSPISTRAGGETQYF. The CDR3 DNA sequence: TGTGCCAGCAGTCCAATATCAACGCGAGCGGGAGGAGAGACCCAGTACTTC.

This clone appeared a single time. The chain links TRBV27 to TRBJ1-3; D ambiguous. The CDR3 is made up of 17 amino acids. The V and J ends lost 0 bases and 3 bases respectively, with 15 bases between them. Germline loops: CDR1 MNHEY, CDR2 SMNVEV (reference sequence). The DNA of the CDR3 is TGTGCCAGCAGTTTATCGAGGCCAGGAGTACTTGGAAACACCATATATTTT. Protein: CASSLSRPGVLGNTIYF.

This chain links TRBV30 with TRBJ2-1, with D unclear. Per the germline V gene, CDR1 is GTSNPN and CDR2 is SVGIG (reference sequence). V was cut by 2 bases and J by 6 bases, with 14 bases left in between. CDR3 size: 14 residues. For the CDR3, the DNA is TGTGCCTGGAGTATCCGGACGGCGAGCAATGAGCAGTTCTTC. It is translated as CAWSIRTASNEQFF.

The chain employs TRBV5-1 and TRBJ2-2; the D is unclear. This CDR3 spans 16 amino acids. V shed 1 base and J shed 1 base, with 11 bases lying between them. Germline lookup yields CDR1 SGHRS and CDR2 YFSETQ. DNA of the CDR3: TGCGCCAGCAGCTTGTTTTCGGTAGGGAACACCGGGGAGCTGTTTTTT. It translates to CASSLFSVGNTGELFF.

The V and J genes are TRBV20-1 and TRBJ2-7; the D is unclear. Per germline, CDR1 DFQATT and CDR2 SNEGSKA (reference sequence). The CDR3 extends over 10 amino acids. Trimming pared 5 bases from V and 10 bases from J, leaving 12 bases between. CDR3: CSAGVPVQYF. The CDR3 nucleotides are TGCAGTGCTGGGGTACCGGTTCAGTACTTC.

The chain links TRBV4-3 to TRBJ1-2; a possible D gene is TRBD1 (6 bases). V dropped 3 bases and J dropped 1 base, with 12 bases sitting between them. Germline CDR1 is LGHNA and CDR2 is YSLEER. This CDR3 spans 15 amino acids. The CDR3 DNA reads as TGCGCCAGCAGCCAGGGAACAGGGCTTAACTATGGCTACACCTTC. Translating it yields CASSQGTGLNYGYTF.

The chain has TRBV6-1 and TRBJ2-5; 8 nucleotides agree with TRBD1. Germline V gene data show CDR1 as MNHNS and CDR2 as SASEGT. V shed 3 bases, J shed 0 bases, and the junction held 6 bases outside the gene matches. The CDR3 has 16 amino acids. Written as DNA, the CDR3 is TGTGCCAGCAGTGATCGGAGACAGGGGTACCAAGAGACCCAGTACTTC. Translated: CASSDRRQGYQETQYF.

J is TRBJ2-1 and V is TRBV28; D may match TRBD1 or TRBD2 (6 bases each). This CDR3 comprises 15 residues. Germline CDR1 reads MDHEN; CDR2 reads SYDVKM. Trimming cost V 5 bases and J 4 bases, with 15 bases left between them. The DNA of the CDR3 is TGTGCCAGCAGTAGCCAGGGGACTTTATACAATGAGCAGTTCTTC. Protein product: CASSSQGTLYNEQFF.

This chain uses TRBV27 with TRBJ2-2; TRBD2 matches 7 bases. CDR1 is MNHEY and CDR2 is SMNVEV in the germline V gene (reference sequence). After removal of 2 bases from V and 3 bases from J, the junction contained 6 bases not matched to a gene. The CDR3 is 16 amino acids. This CDR3 reads CASSLGAGTYTGELFF. The CDR3 region has the DNA TGTGCCAGCAGTTTAGGAGCGGGGACGTACACCGGGGAGCTGTTTTTT.

The chain has TRBV13 and TRBJ2-7; TRBD1 matches at 7 bases. Losses at the gene ends were 5 bases for V and 6 bases for J; bases not matched to a gene: 7. Germline CDR1 reads PRHDT; CDR2 reads FYEKMQ (reference sequence). This CDR3 is built from 13 residues. The CDR3 reads CASSHVKGAEQYF. The DNA of the CDR3 is TGTGCCAGCAGCCACGTGAAGGGGGCCGAGCAGTACTTC.

The chain recombines TRBV5-1 with TRBJ2-7; 11 nucleotides agree with TRBD2. The V gene end was trimmed by 4 bases and the J gene end by 4 bases; junction bases not matched to a gene: 7. Germline CDR1 SGHRS, CDR2 YFSETQ. This CDR3 is built from 15 residues. In DNA form, the CDR3 reads TGCGCCAGCAGCGACCGACTAGCGGGACAGTACGAGCAGTACTTC. This sequence encodes CASSDRLAGQYEQYF. Using reference TRBV5-1 and TRBJ2-7 for the parts outside the CDR3, the full variable domain is KAGVTQTPRYLIKTRGQQVTLSCSPISGHRSVSWYQQTPGQGLQFLFEYFSETQRNKGNFPGRFSGRQFSNSRSEMNVSTLELGDSALYLCASSDRLAGQYEQYFGPGTRLTVT.

The chain carries TRBV11-2 and TRBJ2-3; 9 bases are a match to TRBD2. Germline CDR1 and CDR2: SGHAT and FQNNGV. The CDR3 contains 16 residues. V shed 5 bases and J 4 bases; nucleotides not matched to a gene: 10. In DNA form, the CDR3 reads TGTGCCAGCAGCCCCCTGGGGACTAGCCGGGCAGATACGCAGTATTTT. Encoded protein: CASSPLGTSRADTQYF.

This clone showed up just once. The chain couples TRBV6-1 to TRBJ2-7; possible D gene TRBD1, 5 bases. Germline V gives CDR1 MNHNS, CDR2 SASEGT. V lost 4 bases and J 2 bases, leaving 18 bases between the germline ends. The CDR3 consists of 16 residues. The CDR3 DNA is TGTGCCAGCAGTGTCCTAGACCAGGGCCCTACCTACGAGCAGTACTTC. It yields the protein CASSVLDQGPTYEQYF.

CDR3 coding DNA: TGTGCCAGCAGTTTGTCTTGGGGGGAGTGGGGCTCCACAGATACGCAGTATTTT. Protein sequence: CASSLSWGEWGSTDTQYF. The chain is built from TRBV27 and TRBJ2-3, with D maybe TRBD2 (6 bases). Trimming shortened V by 3 bases and J by 2 bases, and 21 bases separated the two germline ends. Germline CDR1 MNHEY, CDR2 SMNVEV (reference sequence). The CDR3 is made up of 18 amino acids.

The chain is built from TRBV27 and TRBJ2-7; tentatively, D is TRBD1 (6 bases). Germline V lookup: CDR1 MNHEY, CDR2 SMNVEV (reference sequence). The ends were cut back, 6 bases at V and 2 bases at J, with 11 bases in the middle. The CDR3 contains 13 residues. The CDR3 loop reads CASRLDSTYEQYF. The CDR3, as DNA: TGTGCCAGCAGGTTGGACAGCACCTACGAGCAGTACTTC.